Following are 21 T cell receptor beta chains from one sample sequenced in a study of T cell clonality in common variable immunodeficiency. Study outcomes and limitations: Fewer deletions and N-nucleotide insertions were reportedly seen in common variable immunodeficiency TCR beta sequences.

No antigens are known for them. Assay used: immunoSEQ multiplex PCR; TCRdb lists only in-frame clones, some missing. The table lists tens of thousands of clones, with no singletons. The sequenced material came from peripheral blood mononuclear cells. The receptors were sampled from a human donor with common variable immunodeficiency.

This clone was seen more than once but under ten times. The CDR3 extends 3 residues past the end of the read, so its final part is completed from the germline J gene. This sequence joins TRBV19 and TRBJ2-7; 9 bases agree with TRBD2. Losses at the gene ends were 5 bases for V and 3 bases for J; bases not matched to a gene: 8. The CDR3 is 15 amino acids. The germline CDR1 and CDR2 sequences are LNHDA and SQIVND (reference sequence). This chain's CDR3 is CASSPPTSGYYEQYF. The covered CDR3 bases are TGTGCCAGTAGTCCCCCGACTAGCGGATACTACGAG.

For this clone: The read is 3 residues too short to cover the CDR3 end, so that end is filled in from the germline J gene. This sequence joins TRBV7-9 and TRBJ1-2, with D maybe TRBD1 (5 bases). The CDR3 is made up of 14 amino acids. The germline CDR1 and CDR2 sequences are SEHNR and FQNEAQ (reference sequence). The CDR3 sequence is CASSLASAGRGYTF. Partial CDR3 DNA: TGTGCCAGCAGCTTAGCGTCGGCAGGGCGAGGC.

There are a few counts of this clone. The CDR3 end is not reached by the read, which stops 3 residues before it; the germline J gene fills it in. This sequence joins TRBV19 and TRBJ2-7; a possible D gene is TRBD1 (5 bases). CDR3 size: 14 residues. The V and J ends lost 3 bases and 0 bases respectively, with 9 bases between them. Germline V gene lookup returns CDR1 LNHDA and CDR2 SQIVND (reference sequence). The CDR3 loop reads CASSMGDSSYEQYF. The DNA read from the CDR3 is TGTGCCAGTAGTATGGGCGACAGCTCCTACGAG.

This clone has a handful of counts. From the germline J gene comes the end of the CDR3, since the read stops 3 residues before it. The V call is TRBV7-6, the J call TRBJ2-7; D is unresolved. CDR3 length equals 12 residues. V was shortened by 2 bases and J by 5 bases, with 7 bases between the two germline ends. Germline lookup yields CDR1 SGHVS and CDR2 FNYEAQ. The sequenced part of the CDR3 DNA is TGTGCCAGCAGCTTAAATCAGAACGAG. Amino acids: CASSLNQNE. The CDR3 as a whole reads CASSLNQNEQYF. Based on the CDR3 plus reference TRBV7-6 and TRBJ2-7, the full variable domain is GAGVSQSPRYKVTKRGQDVALRCDPISGHVSLYWYRQALGQGPEFLTYFNYEAQQDKSGLPNDRFSAERPEGSISTLTIQRTEQRDSAMYRCASSLNQNEQYFGPGTRLTVT.

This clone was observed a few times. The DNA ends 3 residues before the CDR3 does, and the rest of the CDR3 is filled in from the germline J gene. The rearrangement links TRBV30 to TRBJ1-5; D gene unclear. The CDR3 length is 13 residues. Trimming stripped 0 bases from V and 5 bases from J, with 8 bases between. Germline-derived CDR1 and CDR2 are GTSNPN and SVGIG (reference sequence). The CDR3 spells CAWSVTRDQPQHF. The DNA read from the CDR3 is TGTGCCTGGAGTGTAACGAGGGATCAGCCC.

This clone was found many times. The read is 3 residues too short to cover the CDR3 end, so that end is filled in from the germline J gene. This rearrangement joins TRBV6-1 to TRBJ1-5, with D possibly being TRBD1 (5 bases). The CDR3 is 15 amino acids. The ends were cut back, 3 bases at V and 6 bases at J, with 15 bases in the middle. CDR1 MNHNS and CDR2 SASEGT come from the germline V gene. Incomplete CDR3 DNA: TGTGCCAGCAGTGAGATCAGGGATCAACGTCAGCCC. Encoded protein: CASSEIRDQRQP. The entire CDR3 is CASSEIRDQRQPQHF.

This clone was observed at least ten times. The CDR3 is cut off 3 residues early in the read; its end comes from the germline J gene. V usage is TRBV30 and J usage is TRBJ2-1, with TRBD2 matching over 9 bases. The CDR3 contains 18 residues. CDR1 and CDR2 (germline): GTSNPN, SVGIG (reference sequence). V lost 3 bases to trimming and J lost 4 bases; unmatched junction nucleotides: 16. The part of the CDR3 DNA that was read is TGTGCCTGGAGGCGTCACACAATTAGCGGGGGTCTTTACAATGAG. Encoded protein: CAWRRHTISGGLYNE. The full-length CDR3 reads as CAWRRHTISGGLYNEQFF.

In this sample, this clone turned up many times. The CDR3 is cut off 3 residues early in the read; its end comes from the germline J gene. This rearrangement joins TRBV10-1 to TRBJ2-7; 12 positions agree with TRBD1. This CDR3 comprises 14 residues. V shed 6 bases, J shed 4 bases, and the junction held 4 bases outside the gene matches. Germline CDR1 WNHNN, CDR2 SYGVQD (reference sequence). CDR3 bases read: TGCGCCAGCAGCGGGGGACAGGGGGCGTACGAG. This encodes CASSGGQGAYE. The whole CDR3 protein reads CASSGGQGAYEQYF.

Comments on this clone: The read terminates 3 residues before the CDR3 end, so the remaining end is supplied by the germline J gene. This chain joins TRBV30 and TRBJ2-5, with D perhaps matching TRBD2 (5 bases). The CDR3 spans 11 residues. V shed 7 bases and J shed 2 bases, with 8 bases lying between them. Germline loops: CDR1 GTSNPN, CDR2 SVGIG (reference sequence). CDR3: CASGVQETQYF. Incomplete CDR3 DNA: TGTGCCTCCGGGGTTCAAGAGACC. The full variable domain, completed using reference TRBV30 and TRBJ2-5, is SQTIHQWPATLVQPVGSPLSLECTVEGTSNPNLYWYRQAAGRGLQLLFYSVGIGQISSEVPQNLSASRPQDRQFILSSKKLLLSDSGFYLCASGVQETQYFGPGTRLLVL.

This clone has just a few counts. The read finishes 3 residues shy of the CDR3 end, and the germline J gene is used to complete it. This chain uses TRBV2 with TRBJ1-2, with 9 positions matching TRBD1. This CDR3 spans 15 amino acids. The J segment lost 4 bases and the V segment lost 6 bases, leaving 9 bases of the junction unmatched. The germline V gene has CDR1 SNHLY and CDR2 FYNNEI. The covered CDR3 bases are TGTGCCAGCAGCAAATTCACGGGACAGGGCTATGGC. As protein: CASSKFTGQGYG. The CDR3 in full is CASSKFTGQGYGYTF.

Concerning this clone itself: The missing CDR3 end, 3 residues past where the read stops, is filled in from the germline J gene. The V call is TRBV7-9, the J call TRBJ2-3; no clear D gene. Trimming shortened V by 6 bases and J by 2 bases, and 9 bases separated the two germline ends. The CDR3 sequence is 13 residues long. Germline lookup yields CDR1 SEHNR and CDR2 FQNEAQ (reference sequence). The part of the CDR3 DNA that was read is TGTGCCAGCAGGCCTGGGCTCACAGATACG. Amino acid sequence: CASRPGLTDT. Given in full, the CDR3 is CASRPGLTDTQYF.

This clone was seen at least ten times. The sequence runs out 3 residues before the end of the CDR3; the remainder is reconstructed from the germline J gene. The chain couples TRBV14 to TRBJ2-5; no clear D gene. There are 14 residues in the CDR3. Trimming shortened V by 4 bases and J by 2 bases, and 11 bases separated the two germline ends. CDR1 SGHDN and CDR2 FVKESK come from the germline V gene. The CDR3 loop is CASSRRFAQETQYF. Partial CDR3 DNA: TGTGCCAGCAGCCGCCGTTTTGCGCAAGAGACC.

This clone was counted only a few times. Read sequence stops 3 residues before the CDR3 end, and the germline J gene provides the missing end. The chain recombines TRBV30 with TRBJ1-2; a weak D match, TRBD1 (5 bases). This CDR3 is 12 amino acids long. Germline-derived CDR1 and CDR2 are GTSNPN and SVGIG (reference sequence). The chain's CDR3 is CAWSSTGGGYTF. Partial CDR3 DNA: TGTGCCTGGAGTTCTACAGGAGGGGGC.

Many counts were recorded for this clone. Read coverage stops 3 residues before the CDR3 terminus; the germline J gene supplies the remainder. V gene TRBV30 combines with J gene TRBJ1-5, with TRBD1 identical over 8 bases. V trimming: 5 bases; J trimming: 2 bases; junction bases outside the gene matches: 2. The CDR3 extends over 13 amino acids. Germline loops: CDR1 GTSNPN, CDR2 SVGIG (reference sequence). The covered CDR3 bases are TGTGCCTGGGGACAGGGTGGCAATCAGCCC. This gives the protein CAWGQGGNQP. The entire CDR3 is CAWGQGGNQPQHF. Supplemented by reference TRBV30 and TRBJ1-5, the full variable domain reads SQTIHQWPATLVQPVGSPLSLECTVEGTSNPNLYWYRQAAGRGLQLLFYSVGIGQISSEVPQNLSASRPQDRQFILSSKKLLLSDSGFYLCAWGQGGNQPQHFGDGTRLSIL.

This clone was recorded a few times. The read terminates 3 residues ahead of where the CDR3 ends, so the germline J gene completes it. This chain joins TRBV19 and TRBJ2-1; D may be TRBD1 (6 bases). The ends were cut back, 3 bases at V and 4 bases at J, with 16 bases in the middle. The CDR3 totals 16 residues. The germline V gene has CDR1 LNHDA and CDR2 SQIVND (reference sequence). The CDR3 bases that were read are TGTGCCAGTAGTATTGAGGACAGTTTCGGATACAATGAG. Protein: CASSIEDSFGYNE. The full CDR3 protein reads CASSIEDSFGYNEQFF.

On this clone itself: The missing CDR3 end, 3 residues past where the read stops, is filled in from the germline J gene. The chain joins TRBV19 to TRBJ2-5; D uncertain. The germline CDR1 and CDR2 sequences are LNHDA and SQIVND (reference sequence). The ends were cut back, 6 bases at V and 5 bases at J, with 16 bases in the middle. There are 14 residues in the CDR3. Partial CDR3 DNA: TGTGCCAGTAGCAGACTTCTTCTCCAGGAGACC. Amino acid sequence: CASSRLLLQET. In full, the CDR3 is CASSRLLLQETQYF.

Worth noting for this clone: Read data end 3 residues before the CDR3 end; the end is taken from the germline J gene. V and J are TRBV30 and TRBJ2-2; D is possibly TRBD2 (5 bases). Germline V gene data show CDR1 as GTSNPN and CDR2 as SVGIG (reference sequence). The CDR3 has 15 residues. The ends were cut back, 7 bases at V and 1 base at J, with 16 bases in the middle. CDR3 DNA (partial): TGTGCCTCCCAACAGTGGAGCGGGAACACCGGGGAG. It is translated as CASQQWSGNTGE. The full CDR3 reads CASQQWSGNTGELFF.

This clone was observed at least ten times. The CDR3 here is CASSPTIPGTGISNEQFF. The part of the CDR3 DNA that was read is TGTGCCAGCTCACCAACGATTCCCGGGACAGGGATTAGCAATGAG. The chain combines TRBV18 with TRBJ2-1, with 9 bases fitting TRBD1. Sequencing ends 3 residues short of the CDR3 end; the germline J gene provides the rest. V was pared by 2 bases and J by 6 bases, with 14 bases of the junction left unmatched. Germline V gene data show CDR1 as KGHSH and CDR2 as LQKENI. This CDR3 contains 18 residues.

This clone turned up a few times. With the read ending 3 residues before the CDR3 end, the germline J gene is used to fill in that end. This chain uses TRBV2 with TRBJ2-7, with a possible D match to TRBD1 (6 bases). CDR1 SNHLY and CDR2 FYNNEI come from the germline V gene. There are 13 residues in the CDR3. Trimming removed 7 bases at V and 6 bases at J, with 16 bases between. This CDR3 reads CASKYSRGSEQYF. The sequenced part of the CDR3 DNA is TGTGCCAGCAAGTACTCCAGGGGTTCCGAG.

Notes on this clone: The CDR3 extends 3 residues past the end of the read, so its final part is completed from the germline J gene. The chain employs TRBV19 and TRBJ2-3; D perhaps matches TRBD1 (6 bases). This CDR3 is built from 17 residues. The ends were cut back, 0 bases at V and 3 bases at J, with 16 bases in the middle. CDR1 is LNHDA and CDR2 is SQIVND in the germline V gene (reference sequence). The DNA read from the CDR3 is TGTGCCAGTAGTATAGAGTCACAGGGTGGAGGTACAGATACG. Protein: CASSIESQGGGTDT. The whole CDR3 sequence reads CASSIESQGGGTDTQYF.

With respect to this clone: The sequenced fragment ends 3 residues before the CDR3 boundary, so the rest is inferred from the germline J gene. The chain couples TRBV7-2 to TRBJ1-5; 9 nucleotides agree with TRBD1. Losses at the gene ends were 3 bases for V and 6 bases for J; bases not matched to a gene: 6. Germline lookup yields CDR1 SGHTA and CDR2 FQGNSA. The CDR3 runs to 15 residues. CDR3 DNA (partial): TGTGCCAGCAGCTTGGACAGGGGTTTTGTTCAGCCC. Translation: CASSLDRGFVQP. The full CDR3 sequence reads CASSLDRGFVQPQHF. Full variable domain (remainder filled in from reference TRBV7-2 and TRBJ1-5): GAGVSQSPSNKVTEKGKDVELRCDPISGHTALYWYRQSLGQGLEFLIYFQGNSAPDKSGLPSDRFSAERTGGSVSTLTIQRTQQEDSAVYLCASSLDRGFVQPQHFGDGTRLSIL.